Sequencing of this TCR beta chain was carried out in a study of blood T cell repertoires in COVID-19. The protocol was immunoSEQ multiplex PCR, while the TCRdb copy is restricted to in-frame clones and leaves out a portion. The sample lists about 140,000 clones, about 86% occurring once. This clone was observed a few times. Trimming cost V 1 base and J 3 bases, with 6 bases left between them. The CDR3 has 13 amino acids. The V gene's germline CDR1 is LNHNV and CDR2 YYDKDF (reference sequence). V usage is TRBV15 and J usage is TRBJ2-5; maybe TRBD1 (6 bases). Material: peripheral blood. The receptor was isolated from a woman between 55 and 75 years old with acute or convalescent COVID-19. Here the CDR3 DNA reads TGTGCCACCAGCAGAGGACAGGAAGAGACCCAGTACTTC. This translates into CATSRGQEETQYF.